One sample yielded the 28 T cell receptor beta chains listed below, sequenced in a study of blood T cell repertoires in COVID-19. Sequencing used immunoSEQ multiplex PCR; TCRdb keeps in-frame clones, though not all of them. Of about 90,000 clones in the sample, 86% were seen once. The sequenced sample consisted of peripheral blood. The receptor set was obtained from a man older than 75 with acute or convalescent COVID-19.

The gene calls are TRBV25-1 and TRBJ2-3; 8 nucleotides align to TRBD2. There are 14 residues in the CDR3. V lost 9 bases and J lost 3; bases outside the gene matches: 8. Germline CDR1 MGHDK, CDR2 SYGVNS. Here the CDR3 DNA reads TGTGCCAGTGGTAGCGGGACTAGGACAGATACGCAGTATTTT. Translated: CASGSGTRTDTQYF. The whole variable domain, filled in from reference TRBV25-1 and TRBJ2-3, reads EADIYQTPRYLVIGTGKKITLECSQTMGHDKMYWYQQDPGMELHLIHYSYGVNSTEKGDLSSESTVSRIRTEHFPLTLESARPSHTSQYLCASGSGTRTDTQYFGPGTRLTVL.

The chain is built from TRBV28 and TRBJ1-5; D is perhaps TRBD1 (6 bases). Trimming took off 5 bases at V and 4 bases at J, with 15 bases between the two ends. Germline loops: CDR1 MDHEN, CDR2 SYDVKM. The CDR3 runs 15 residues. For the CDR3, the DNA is TGTGCCAGCAGTCCGGCCGTCACAGGGAATCAGCCCCAGCATTTT. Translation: CASSPAVTGNQPQHF. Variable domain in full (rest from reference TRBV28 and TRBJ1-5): DVKVTQSSRYLVKRTGEKVFLECVQDMDHENMFWYRQDPGLGLRLIYFSYDVKMKEKGDIPEGYSVSREKKERFSLILESASTNQTSMYLCASSPAVTGNQPQHFGDGTRLSIL.

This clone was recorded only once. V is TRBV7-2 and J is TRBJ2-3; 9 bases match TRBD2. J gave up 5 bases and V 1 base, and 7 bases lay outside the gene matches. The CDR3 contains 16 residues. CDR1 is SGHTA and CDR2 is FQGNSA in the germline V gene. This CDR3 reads CASSLVAGVGKDTQYF. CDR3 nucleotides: TGTGCCAGCAGCTTAGTAGCGGGAGTTGGTAAAGATACGCAGTATTTT.

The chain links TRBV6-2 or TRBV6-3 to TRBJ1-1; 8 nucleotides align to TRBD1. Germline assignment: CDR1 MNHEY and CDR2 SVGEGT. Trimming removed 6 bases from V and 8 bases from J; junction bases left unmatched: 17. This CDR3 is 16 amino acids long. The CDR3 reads CASSPYKAGQDKEAFF. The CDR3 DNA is TGTGCCAGCAGCCCCTACAAAGCGGGACAGGATAAAGAAGCTTTCTTT.

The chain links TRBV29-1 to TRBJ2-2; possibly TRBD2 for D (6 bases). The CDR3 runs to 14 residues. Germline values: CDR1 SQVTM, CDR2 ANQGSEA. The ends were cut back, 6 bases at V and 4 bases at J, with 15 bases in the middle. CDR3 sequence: CSVGAGRSTGELFF. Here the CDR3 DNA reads TGCAGCGTCGGGGCGGGAAGAAGCACCGGGGAGCTGTTTTTT.

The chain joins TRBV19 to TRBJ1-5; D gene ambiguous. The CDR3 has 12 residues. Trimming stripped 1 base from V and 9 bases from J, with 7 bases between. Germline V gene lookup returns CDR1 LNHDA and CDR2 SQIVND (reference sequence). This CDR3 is CASSIAEGPQHF. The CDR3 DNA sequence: TGTGCCAGTAGTATAGCCGAGGGGCCCCAGCATTTT.

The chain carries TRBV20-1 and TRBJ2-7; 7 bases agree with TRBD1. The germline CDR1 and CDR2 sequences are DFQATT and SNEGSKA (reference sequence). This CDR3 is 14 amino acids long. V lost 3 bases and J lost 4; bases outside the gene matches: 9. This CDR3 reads CSASRGGQRYEQYF. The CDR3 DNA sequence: TGCAGTGCTAGTCGAGGGGGCCAAAGATACGAGCAGTACTTC.

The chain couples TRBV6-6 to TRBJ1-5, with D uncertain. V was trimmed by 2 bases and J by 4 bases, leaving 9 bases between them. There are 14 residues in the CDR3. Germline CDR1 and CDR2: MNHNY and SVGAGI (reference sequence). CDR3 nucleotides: TGTGCCAGCAGTTACGATCGTGCGAATCAGCCCCAGCATTTT. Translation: CASSYDRANQPQHF.

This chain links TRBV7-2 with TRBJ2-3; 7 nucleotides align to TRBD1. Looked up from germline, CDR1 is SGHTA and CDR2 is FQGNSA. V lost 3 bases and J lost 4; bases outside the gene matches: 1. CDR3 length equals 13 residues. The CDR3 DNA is TGTGCCAGCAGCTTCCAGGGGGCAGATACGCAGTATTTT. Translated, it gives CASSFQGADTQYF.

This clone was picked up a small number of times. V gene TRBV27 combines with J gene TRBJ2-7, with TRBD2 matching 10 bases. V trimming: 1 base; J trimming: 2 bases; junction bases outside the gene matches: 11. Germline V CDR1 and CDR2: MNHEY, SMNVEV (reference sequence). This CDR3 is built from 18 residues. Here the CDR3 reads CASSLYPVASGSTYEQYF. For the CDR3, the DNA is TGTGCCAGCAGTTTATACCCCGTGGCTAGCGGGAGTACCTACGAGCAGTACTTC.

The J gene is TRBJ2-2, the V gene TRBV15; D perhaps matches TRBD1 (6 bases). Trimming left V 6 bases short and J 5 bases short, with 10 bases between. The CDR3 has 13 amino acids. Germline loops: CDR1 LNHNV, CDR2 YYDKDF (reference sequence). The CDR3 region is CATSKRGTGELFF. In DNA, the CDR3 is TGTGCCACCAGTAAGAGGGGGACCGGGGAGCTGTTTTTT.

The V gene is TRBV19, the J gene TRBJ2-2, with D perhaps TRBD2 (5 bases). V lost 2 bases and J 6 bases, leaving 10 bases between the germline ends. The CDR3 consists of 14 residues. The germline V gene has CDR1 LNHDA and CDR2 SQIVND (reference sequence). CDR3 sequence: CASSITGVAGELFF. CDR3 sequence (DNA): TGTGCCAGTAGTATAACCGGGGTCGCCGGGGAGCTGTTTTTT. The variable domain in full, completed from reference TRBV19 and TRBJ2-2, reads DGGITQSPKYLFRKEGQNVTLSCEQNLNHDAMYWYRQDPGQGLRLIYYSQIVNDFQKGDIAEGYSVSREKKESFPLTVTSAQKNPTAFYLCASSITGVAGELFFGEGSRLTVL.

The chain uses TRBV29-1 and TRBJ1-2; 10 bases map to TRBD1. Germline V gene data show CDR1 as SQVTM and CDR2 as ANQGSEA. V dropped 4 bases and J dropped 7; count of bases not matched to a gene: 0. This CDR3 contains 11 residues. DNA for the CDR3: TGCAGCGTTGGGACAGGGGGTGGCTACACCTTC. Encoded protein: CSVGTGGGYTF.

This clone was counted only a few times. CDR3 nucleotide sequence: TGTGCCAGCAGACAGGGATTATATGGCTACACCTTC. Amino acid sequence: CASRQGLYGYTF. The rearrangement joins TRBV6-5 to TRBJ1-2; possibly TRBD1 for D (6 bases). V lost 6 bases and J lost 5, with 10 bases in between. The CDR3 extends over 12 amino acids. CDR1 MNHEY and CDR2 SVGAGI come from the germline V gene.

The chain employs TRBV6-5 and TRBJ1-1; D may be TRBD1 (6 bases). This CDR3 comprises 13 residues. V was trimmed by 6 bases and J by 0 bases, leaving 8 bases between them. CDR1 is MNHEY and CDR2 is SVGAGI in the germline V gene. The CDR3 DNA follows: TGTGCCAGCAGCGGACAGATGAACACTGAAGCTTTCTTT. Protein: CASSGQMNTEAFF.

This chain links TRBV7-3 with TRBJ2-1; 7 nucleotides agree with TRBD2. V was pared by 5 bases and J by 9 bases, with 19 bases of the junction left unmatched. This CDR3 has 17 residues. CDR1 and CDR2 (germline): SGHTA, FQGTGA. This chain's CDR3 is CASSPAVGGRAPTEQFF. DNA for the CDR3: TGTGCCAGCAGCCCCGCCGTTGGTGGGAGGGCCCCAACTGAGCAGTTCTTC. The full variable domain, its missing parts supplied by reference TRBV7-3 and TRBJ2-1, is GAGVSQTPSNKVTEKGKYVELRCDPISGHTALYWYRQSLGQGPEFLIYFQGTGAADDSGLPNDRFFAVRPEGSVSTLKIQRTERGDSAVYLCASSPAVGGRAPTEQFFGPGTRLTVL.

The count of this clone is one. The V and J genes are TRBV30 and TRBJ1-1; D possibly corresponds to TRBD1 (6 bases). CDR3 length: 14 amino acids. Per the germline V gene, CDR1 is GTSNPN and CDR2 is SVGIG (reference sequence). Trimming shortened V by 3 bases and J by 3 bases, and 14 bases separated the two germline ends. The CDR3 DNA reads TGTGCCTGGAGACAACAGGGCCGGGACACTGAAGCTTTCTTT. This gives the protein CAWRQQGRDTEAFF.

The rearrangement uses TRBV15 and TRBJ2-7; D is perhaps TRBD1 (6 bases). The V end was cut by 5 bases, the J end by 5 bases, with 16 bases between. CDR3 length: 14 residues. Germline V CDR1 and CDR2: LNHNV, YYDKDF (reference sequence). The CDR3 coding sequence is TGTGCCACCAGCGGTTCTATACAGGGCCACGAGCAGTACTTC. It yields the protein CATSGSIQGHEQYF.

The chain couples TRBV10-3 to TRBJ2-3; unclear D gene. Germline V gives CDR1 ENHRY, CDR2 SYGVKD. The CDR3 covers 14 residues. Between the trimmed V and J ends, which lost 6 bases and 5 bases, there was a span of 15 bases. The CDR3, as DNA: TGTGCCATCAGCAAGTACCCTGCTAGAGATACGCAGTATTTT. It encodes CAISKYPARDTQYF.

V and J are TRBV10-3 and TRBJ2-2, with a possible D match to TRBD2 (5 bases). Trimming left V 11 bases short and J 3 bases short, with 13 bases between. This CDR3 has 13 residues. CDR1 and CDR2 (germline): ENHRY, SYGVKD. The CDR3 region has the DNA TGTGCCTCCGGCCCGAGGGACACCGGGGAGCTGTTTTTT. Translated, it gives CASGPRDTGELFF.

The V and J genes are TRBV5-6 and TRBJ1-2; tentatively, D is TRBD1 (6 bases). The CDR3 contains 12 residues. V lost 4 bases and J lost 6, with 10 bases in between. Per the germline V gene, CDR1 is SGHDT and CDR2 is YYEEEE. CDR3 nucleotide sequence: TGTGCCAGCAGCGAGACAGGAGATGGCTACACCTTC. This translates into CASSETGDGYTF.

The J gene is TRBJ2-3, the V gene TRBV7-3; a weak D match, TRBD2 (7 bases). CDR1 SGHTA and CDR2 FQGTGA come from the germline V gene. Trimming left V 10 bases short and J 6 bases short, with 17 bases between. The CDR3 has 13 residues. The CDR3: CATMGGRWDTQYF. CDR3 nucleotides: TGTGCCACAATGGGGGGGCGCTGGGATACGCAGTATTTT.

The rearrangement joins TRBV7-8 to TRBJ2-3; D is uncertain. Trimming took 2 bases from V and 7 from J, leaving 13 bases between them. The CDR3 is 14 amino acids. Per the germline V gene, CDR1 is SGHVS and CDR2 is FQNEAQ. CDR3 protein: CASSLPVVPNTQYF. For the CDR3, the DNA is TGTGCCAGCAGCTTACCGGTGGTTCCTAATACGCAGTATTTT.

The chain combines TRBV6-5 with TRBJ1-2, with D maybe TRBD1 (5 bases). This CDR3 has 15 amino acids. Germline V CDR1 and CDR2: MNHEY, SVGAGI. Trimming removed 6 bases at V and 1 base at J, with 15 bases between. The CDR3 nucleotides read TGTGCCAGCAGCCGAATTGGGGGGTTTAACTATGGCTACACCTTC. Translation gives CASSRIGGFNYGYTF.

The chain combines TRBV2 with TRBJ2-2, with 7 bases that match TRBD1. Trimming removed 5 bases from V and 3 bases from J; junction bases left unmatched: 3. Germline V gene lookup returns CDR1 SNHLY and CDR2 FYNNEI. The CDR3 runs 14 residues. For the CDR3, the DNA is TGTGCCAGCAGTAGTCAGGGGGACACCGGGGAGCTGTTTTTT. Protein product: CASSSQGDTGELFF. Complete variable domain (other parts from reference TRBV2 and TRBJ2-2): EPEVTQTPSHQVTQMGQEVILRCVPISNHLYFYWYRQILGQKVEFLVSFYNNEISEKSEIFDDQFSVERPDGSNFTLKIRSTKLEDSAMYFCASSSQGDTGELFFGEGSRLTVL.

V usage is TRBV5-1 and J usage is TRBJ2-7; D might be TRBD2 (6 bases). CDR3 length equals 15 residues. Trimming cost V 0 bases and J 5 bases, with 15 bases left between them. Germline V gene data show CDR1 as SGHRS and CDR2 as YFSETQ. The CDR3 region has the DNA TGCGCCAGCAGCTTGGCCAATTCGGGAGTGGACGAGCAGTACTTC. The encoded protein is CASSLANSGVDEQYF. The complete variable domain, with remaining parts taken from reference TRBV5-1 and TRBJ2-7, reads KAGVTQTPRYLIKTRGQQVTLSCSPISGHRSVSWYQQTPGQGLQFLFEYFSETQRNKGNFPGRFSGRQFSNSRSEMNVSTLELGDSALYLCASSLANSGVDEQYFGPGTRLTVT.

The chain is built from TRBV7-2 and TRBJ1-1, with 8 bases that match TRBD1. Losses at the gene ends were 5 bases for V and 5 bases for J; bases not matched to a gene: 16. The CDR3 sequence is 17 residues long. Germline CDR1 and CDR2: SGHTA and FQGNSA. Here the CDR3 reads CASSPQTPQGARTEAFF. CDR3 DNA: TGTGCCAGCAGCCCACAAACCCCCCAGGGGGCTAGGACTGAAGCTTTCTTT. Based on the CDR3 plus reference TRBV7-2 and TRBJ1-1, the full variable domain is GAGVSQSPSNKVTEKGKDVELRCDPISGHTALYWYRQSLGQGLEFLIYFQGNSAPDKSGLPSDRFSAERTGGSVSTLTIQRTQQEDSAVYLCASSPQTPQGARTEAFFGQGTRLTVV.

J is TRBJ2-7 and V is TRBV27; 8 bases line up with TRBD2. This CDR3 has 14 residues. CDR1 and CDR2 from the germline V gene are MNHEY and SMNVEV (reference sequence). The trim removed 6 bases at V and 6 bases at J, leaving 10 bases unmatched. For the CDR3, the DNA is TGTGCCAGCAGGGAATGGGGGACTAGTTTCGAGCAGTACTTC. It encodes CASREWGTSFEQYF.